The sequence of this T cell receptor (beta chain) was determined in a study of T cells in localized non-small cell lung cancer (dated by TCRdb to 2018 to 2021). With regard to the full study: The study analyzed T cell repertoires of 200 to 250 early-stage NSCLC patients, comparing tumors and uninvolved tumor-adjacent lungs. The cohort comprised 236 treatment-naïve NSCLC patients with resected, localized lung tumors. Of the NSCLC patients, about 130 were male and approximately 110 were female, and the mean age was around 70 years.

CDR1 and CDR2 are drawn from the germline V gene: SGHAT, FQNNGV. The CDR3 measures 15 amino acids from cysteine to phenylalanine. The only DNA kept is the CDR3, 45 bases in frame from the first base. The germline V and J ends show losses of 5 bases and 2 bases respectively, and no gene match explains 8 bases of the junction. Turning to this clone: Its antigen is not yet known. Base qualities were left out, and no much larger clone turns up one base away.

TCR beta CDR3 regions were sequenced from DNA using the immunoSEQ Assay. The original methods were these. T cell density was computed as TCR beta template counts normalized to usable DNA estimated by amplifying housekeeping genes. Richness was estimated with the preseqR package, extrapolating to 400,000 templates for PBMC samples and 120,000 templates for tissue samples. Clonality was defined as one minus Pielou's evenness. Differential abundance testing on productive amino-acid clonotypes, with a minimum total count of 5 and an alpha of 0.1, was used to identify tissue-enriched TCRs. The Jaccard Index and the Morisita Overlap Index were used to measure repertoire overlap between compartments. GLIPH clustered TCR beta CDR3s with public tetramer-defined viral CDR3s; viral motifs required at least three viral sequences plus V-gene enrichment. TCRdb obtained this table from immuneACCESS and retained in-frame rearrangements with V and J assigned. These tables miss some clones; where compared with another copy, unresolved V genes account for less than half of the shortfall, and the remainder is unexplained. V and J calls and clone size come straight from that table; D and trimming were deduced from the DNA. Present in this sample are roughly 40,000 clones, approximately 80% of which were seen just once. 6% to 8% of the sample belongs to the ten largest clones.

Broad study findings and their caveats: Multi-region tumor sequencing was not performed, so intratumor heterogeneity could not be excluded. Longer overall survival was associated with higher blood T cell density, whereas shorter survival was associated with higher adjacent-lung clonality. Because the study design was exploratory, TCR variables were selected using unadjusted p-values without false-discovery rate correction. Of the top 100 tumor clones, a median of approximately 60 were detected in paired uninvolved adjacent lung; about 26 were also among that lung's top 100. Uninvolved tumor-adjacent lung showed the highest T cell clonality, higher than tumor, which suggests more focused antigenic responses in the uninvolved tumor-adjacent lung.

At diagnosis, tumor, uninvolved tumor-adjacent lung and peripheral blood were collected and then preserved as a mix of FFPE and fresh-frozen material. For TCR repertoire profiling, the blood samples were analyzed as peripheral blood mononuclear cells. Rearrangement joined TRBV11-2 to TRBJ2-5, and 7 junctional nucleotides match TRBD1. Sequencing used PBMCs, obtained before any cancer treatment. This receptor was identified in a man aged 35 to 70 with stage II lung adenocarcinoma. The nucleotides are TGTGCCAGCAGCCAAAACGGACAGGAACAAGAGACCCAGTACTTC. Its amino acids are CASSQNGQEQETQYF.